Listed below are T cell receptor beta chains from one sample, sequenced in a study of cytomegalovirus exposure and HLA in healthy donors. The data were produced by immunoSEQ multiplex PCR, yet TCRdb's version contains in-frame clones alone and is incomplete. The sample contains around 130,000 clones, approximately 80% of which appear only once. The sequenced sample consisted of PBMCs. These receptors all come from a man aged 45-65 years in good health and CMV-seronegative. CDR3s include the opening cysteine and the closing phenylalanine or tryptophan. A D gene is named only where the DNA matches it firmly. The size of a clone is reported for some rows only, either as once, few or many, or as a class for expanded clones.

size | J | D | V | CDR3 | DNA
. | TRBJ2-3 | TRBD1 | TRBV2 | CASSTGQGRTDTQYF | TGTGCCAGCAGCACAGGACAGGGTCGCACAGATACGCAGTATTTT
. | TRBJ2-1 | TRBD2 | TRBV11-2 | CASSLDLLAGIYNEQFF | TGTGCCAGCAGCTTAGATTTACTAGCGGGGATCTACAATGAGCAGTTCTTC
. | TRBJ2-3 | TRBD2 | TRBV10-3 | CAISPSGSPPDTQYF | TGTGCCATCAGCCCTAGCGGGAGTCCCCCAGATACGCAGTATTTT
. | TRBJ1-4 | . | TRBV15 | CATSRDHNEKLFF | TGTGCCACCAGCAGAGATCATAATGAAAAACTGTTTTTT
. | TRBJ2-2 | . | TRBV7-2 | CASSLARLAGTGELFF | TGTGCCAGCAGCTTAGCGCGTCTAGCTGGCACCGGGGAGCTGTTTTTT
few | TRBJ2-1 | TRBD1 | TRBV15 | CATSRGPDRGQNEQFF | TGTGCCACCAGCAGAGGCCCGGACAGGGGGCAAAATGAGCAGTTCTTC
. | TRBJ2-1 | . | TRBV9 | CASSVVYNEQFF | TGTGCCAGCAGCGTAGTATACAATGAGCAGTTCTTC
. | TRBJ2-7 | TRBD2 | TRBV6-1 | CASSALAGFYEQYF | TGTGCCAGCAGTGCGCTAGCGGGTTTCTACGAGCAGTACTTC
. | TRBJ2-1 | TRBD2 | TRBV2 | CASGSPSGTSSYNEQFF | TGTGCCAGCGGGTCCCCTAGCGGGACGAGCTCCTACAATGAGCAGTTCTTC
. | TRBJ2-7 | . | TRBV25-1 | CASSTYRDEAYEQYF | TGCGCCAGCAGTACGTACAGGGACGAGGCCTACGAGCAGTACTTC
. | TRBJ1-1 | TRBD1 | TRBV5-6 | CASSLVGTGNTEAFF | TGTGCCAGCAGCTTGGTAGGGACAGGGAACACTGAAGCTTTCTTT
. | TRBJ2-5 | . | TRBV25-1 | CASSPIGETQHF | TGTGCCAGCAGTCCTATCGGGGAGACCCAGCACTTC
. | TRBJ2-1 | . | TRBV7-6 | CASSLGLTSSRQFF | TGTGCCAGCAGCTTAGGACTAACTAGTTCCAGGCAGTTCTTC
. | TRBJ2-1 | . | TRBV6-5 | CASRSLRDEQFF | TGTGCCAGCAGATCCTTAAGAGATGAGCAGTTCTTC
. | TRBJ1-5 | . | TRBV7-2 | CASSSTTEGAPQHF | TGTGCCAGCAGCTCTACGACGGAGGGAGCGCCCCAGCATTTT
. | TRBJ2-7 | TRBD1 | TRBV7-8 | CASSSIKGTGTYEQYF | TGTGCCAGCAGCTCCATCAAAGGGACAGGGACCTACGAGCAGTACTTC
. | TRBJ2-7 | TRBD1 | TRBV6-5 | CASSQGQSTYEQYF | TGTGCCAGCAGTCAGGGACAGTCAACCTACGAGCAGTACTTC
. | TRBJ2-1 | . | TRBV10-1 | CASSARVYNEQFF | TGCGCCAGCAGTGCGCGCGTCTACAATGAGCAGTTCTTC
. | TRBJ2-7 | . | TRBV5-1 | CASSLEPGAYNEQYF | TGCGCCAGCAGCTTGGAACCAGGGGCTTATAACGAGCAGTACTTC
. | TRBJ2-3 | . | TRBV6-5 | CASSYSGSGTDTQYF | TGTGCCAGCAGTTACTCGGGTAGCGGAACAGATACGCAGTATTTT
. | TRBJ2-3 | TRBD1 | TRBV7-9 | CASSFNRGQSLITDTQYF | TGTGCCAGCAGCTTTAACAGGGGACAGAGCTTGATCACAGATACGCAGTATTTT
. | TRBJ2-5 | . | TRBV6-1 | CASSESGGRETQYF | TGTGCCAGCAGTGAATCAGGGGGGCGCGAGACCCAGTACTTC
. | TRBJ1-3 | TRBD1 | TRBV29-1 | CSVGKGGGGSGNTIYF | TGCAGCGTTGGGAAAGGGGGCGGCGGGTCTGGAAACACCATATATTTT
. | TRBJ1-3 | . | TRBV6-5 | CASSRSGASGNTIYF | TGTGCCAGCAGTCGCAGCGGGGCCTCTGGAAACACCATATATTTT
. | TRBJ2-7 | TRBD1 | TRBV28 | CASRLQGAGEQYF | TGTGCCAGCAGACTACAGGGGGCGGGCGAGCAGTACTTC
. | TRBJ1-5 | TRBD1 | TRBV28 | CASSLGTGGHQPQHF | TGTGCCAGCAGTTTAGGGACAGGGGGACATCAGCCCCAGCATTTT
. | TRBJ1-1 | TRBD1 | TRBV6-1 | CASLKGQGNTEAFF | TGTGCCAGCCTGAAGGGACAGGGGAACACTGAAGCTTTCTTT
. | TRBJ2-1 | TRBD2 | TRBV6-5 | CASSLEGLALNEQFF | TGTGCCAGCAGCCTGGAGGGACTAGCGCTGAATGAGCAGTTCTTC
. | TRBJ2-1 | TRBD2 | TRBV6-5 | CASSPSGGPTGEQFF | TGTGCCAGCAGTCCTAGCGGGGGACCTACGGGTGAGCAGTTCTTC
. | TRBJ1-4 | . | TRBV7-9 | CASSLNSATNEKLFF | TGTGCCAGCAGCTTAAATTCAGCAACTAATGAAAAACTGTTTTTT
. | TRBJ2-5 | TRBD1 | TRBV2 | CASRSGTGVTQYF | TGTGCCAGCAGGTCCGGGACAGGTGTGACCCAGTACTTC
. | TRBJ2-1 | TRBD2 | TRBV9 | CASSVESGLAQSSYNEQFF | TGTGCCAGCAGCGTAGAATCGGGACTAGCACAATCCTCCTACAATGAGCAGTTCTTC
. | TRBJ2-7 | TRBD1 | TRBV5-1 | CASSLVGTGTTYEQYF | TGCGCCAGCAGCTTGGTAGGGACAGGCACCACCTACGAGCAGTACTTC
once | TRBJ1-2 | TRBD1 | TRBV18 | CASSPLDRVNYGYTF | TGTGCCAGCTCACCGCTGGACAGGGTAAACTATGGCTACACCTTC
. | TRBJ2-7 | TRBD1 | TRBV10-1 | CASSAGTGGYEQYF | TGCGCCAGCAGTGCCGGGACAGGGGGCTACGAGCAGTACTTC
. | TRBJ2-3 | TRBD2 | TRBV5-4 | CASSLSGGNTDTQYF | TGTGCCAGCAGCTTGAGCGGGGGAAACACAGATACGCAGTATTTT
. | TRBJ2-7 | TRBD2 | TRBV7-2 | CASSLDVAGGPREQYF | TGTGCCAGCAGCTTAGATGTAGCGGGAGGGCCGAGGGAGCAGTACTTC
. | TRBJ2-1 | TRBD1 | TRBV29-1 | CSVEEGQSSSYNEQFF | TGCAGCGTTGAAGAGGGACAGTCGAGCTCCTACAATGAGCAGTTCTTC
. | TRBJ1-5 | . | TRBV27 | CASSLEARNQPQHF | TGTGCCAGCAGTTTAGAGGCACGCAATCAGCCCCAGCATTTT
once | TRBJ2-5 | . | TRBV7-8 | CASSAGSRTQYF | TGTGCCAGCTCGGCAGGATCCCGGACCCAGTACTTC
. | TRBJ2-1 | . | TRBV27 | CASRSTVYNEQFF | TGTGCCAGCAGGTCGACAGTATACAATGAGCAGTTCTTC
. | TRBJ2-7 | . | TRBV7-2 | CASSLAGGKSYEQYF | TGTGCCAGCAGCTTAGCGGGGGGAAAATCCTACGAGCAGTACTTC
. | TRBJ2-7 | TRBD2 | TRBV15 | CATSRDVGGFDEQYF | TGTGCCACCAGCAGAGATGTGGGGGGGTTCGACGAGCAGTACTTC
once | TRBJ2-5 | TRBD1 | TRBV11-2 | CASSTRGRWETQYF | TGTGCCAGCAGCACTAGGGGGCGGTGGGAGACCCAGTACTTC
. | TRBJ2-5 | TRBD1 | TRBV28 | CASQEGTGGKETQYF | TGTGCCAGCCAAGAAGGGACAGGGGGAAAAGAGACCCAGTACTTC